The entry below describes one T cell receptor beta chain. Its antigen is as yet unknown. CDR3 length: 12 amino acids. Germline V gives CDR1 SGHVS, CDR2 FQNEAQ. The germline V and J ends were trimmed by 2 bases and 6 bases, with 8 bases remaining between them. This specimen comes from a study of T-cell memory formation after mild COVID-19. Across the study: TCR clusters were mostly confined to one donor each.

The TCR alpha and TCR beta cDNA libraries, bearing sample barcodes and UMIs, were generated by 5'RACE using constant-segment primers. TCRdb ran MiXCR on the 5' RACE reads and lists one entry per CDR3 protein. The sample includes roughly 250,000 distinct CDR3 sequences, about 16% seen only once; the top ten take 3% to 4.5%. Study outcomes and limitations: The study found balanced CD4/CD8 in clones contracting day 15 to 85 and a CD4+ lean in later expanders.

The receptor was derived from a man younger than 30 who had mild COVID-19 (a few samples of this study predate the infection). Cell type and time point are not known. Sequencing used PBMCs or a T cell subset sorted from them (not recorded which). The genes are TRBV7-8 and TRBJ2-7; no reliable D call. The CDR3 loop is CASSLNLGEQYF. For the CDR3, the DNA is TGTGCCAGCAGCTTAAATCTCGGCGAGCAGTACTTC.